The present T cell receptor (beta chain) was sequenced within a study of blood T cell repertoires in COVID-19 (dated by TCRdb to about 2020). With respect to the entire study: The collaborator samples originated in the United States, Italy and Spain and spanned the acute and convalescent phases of COVID-19. The prospective study material was composed of cDNA or gDNA derived from T cells, B-cell-depleted T cells, or PBMCs. The dataset comprised deeply sampled blood TCRbeta repertoires from subjects exposed to, actively infected with, or recovered from COVID-19. The repertoires were released in a freely available public database intended as a resource for research on the immune response to SARS-CoV-2. The samples were drawn from the first 160 participants of the ongoing ImmuneRACE study and from some 1,300 subjects provided by 6 global collaborators. Nearly every sample came with metadata listing a de-identified subject ID, COVID-19 status, age in years and sex. Where available, HLA class I and class II types were obtained from metadata supplied by the sample provider rather than from assay-based typing. Overall study results and their limits: The amount of clinical and demographic metadata varied by source and participant and was provided uncurated.

Collaborating institutions collected whole blood in K2EDTA tubes following their own protocols. For TCRbeta analysis, collaborators shipped samples in one of three forms: frozen whole blood, isolated PBMCs, or DNA extracted from either of those sample types. Trimming takes 5 bases from V and 7 bases from J, and the germline ends sit 9 bases apart. CDR1 and CDR2 are drawn from the germline V gene: SGHTA, FQGNSA. From cysteine to phenylalanine, the CDR3 is 11 amino acids long. Only the CDR3 DNA stays, 33 bases, in frame from base 1. As to this clone: Its binding antigen is unknown. There are no base qualities to consult, and no much larger clone falls within one base.

TCRbeta CDR3 regions were amplified from genomic DNA by means of the immunoSEQ Assay, a bias-controlled multiplex PCR. The paper's data handling went like this. The number of nucleated cells in each sample was estimated by amplification of reference gene primers within the assay. Sequence reads were collapsed and filtered to measure the absolute abundance of every unique TCRbeta CDR3 rearrangement. Productive Simpson clonality was computed per sample as the square root of Simpson's diversity index over productive rearrangements. TCRdb mirrors the immuneACCESS table, restricted to in-frame sequences. Some clones are absent from its copies; in checked studies, under half trace to an unresolved V gene, and the reason for the others is unknown. V and J calls and clone size are copied from that table; D and trimming were computed from the DNA. The sample table lists about 33,000 clones, more than 80% of them with a count of one. The ten biggest clones cover approximately 0.95% of the sample.

The sequence came from a male donor with active COVID-19. Sequencing was performed on peripheral blood. Recombination joined TRBV7-2 with TRBJ2-7, with TRBD2 perhaps the D gene, on 5 matching bases. The CDR3 in this case is CASSPRTEQYF. The nucleotides are TGTGCCAGCAGCCCCCGGACTGAGCAGTACTTC.